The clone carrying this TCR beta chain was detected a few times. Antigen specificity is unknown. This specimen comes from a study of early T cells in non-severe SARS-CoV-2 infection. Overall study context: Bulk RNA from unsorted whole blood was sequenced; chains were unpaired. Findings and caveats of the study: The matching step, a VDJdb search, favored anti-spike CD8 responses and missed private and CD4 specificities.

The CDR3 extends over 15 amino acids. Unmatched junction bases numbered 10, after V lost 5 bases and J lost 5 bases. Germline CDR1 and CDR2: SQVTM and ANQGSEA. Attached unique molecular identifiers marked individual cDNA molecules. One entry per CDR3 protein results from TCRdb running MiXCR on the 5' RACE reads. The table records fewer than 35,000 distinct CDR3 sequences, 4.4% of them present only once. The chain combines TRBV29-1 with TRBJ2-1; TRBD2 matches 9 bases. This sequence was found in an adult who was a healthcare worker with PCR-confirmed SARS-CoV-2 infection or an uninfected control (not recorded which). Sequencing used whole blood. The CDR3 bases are TGCAGCGTTCTTCTAGCGGGAAAATATAACAATGAGCAGTTCTTC. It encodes CSVLLAGKYNNEQFF.